The present T cell receptor beta chain was sequenced within a study of early stage breast cancer tumors. As for the study in general: Most invasive tumors, about 75% of the 16, were ER+/PR+/HER2-.

Blood replicates held 0.5 ug DNA, tumor or normal breast about 1.5 ug, two each. Method: immunoSEQ multiplex PCR; TCRdb's copy keeps in-frame clones and lacks some. The profile covers tens of thousands of clones, with approximately 80% appearing a single time and 3.5% taken by the ten largest. V gave up 4 bases and J gave up 3 bases, with 14 bases separating them. Looked up from germline, CDR1 is SGHDT and CDR2 is YYEEEE. The CDR3 sequence is 15 residues long. Details on this clone: Its cognate antigen is unknown.

Whole-study results and caveats: Enriched TCRB sequences shared across patients were mostly commonly generated sequences. In most of the 16 patients, blood comparison separated tumor from normal breast.

The sample comprised blood. This TCR was recovered from a person between 60 and 70 years old with breast cancer. The chain recombines TRBV5-6 with TRBJ2-4; weak D call: TRBD2 (6 bases). CDR3 DNA sequence: TGTGCCAGCAGCCGGAAGGGAGCGGGCAAAAACATTCAGTACTTC. The encoded protein is CASSRKGAGKNIQYF.